What follows are 17 T cell receptor beta chains derived from one specimen sequenced in a study of cytomegalovirus exposure and HLA in healthy donors. The assay was immunoSEQ multiplex PCR, and TCRdb's table has in-frame clones only and misses some. Found here are more than 150,000 clones, more than 70% of them singletons; the top ten hold 3%. The sequenced material came from PBMCs. These TCRs come from a man aged 18 to 29 in good health and CMV-seronegative.

The chain carries TRBV28 and TRBJ2-7; TRBD2 aligns across 13 bases. This CDR3 is built from 17 residues. Germline loops: CDR1 MDHEN, CDR2 SYDVKM. With 3 bases clipped from V and 5 bases from J, the junction kept 10 bases outside the gene matches. CDR3 sequence reads: CASSFRTSGSWFHEQYF. As DNA, the CDR3 is TGTGCCAGCAGTTTTAGGACTAGCGGGAGTTGGTTCCACGAGCAGTACTTC.

The chain has TRBV6-5 and TRBJ2-1, with TRBD2 matching 7 bases. Germline CDR1 MNHEY, CDR2 SVGAGI. V was clipped by 3 bases and J by 6 bases; unmatched bases: 8. The CDR3 has 15 residues. The CDR3 DNA reads as TGTGCCAGCAGTTATGCGGGAGCACTTCTCAATGAGCAGTTCTTC. Its translation is CASSYAGALLNEQFF.

The gene calls are TRBV29-1 and TRBJ1-1; no reliable D call. This CDR3 contains 13 residues. Trimming left V 7 bases short and J 3 bases short, with 15 bases between. From germline, CDR1 is SQVTM and CDR2 ANQGSEA. CDR3 sequence (DNA): TGCAGCGCAACGACAAGAACTGACACTGAAGCTTTCTTT. Translated: CSATTRTDTEAFF. Based on the CDR3 plus reference TRBV29-1 and TRBJ1-1, the full variable domain is SAVISQKPSRDICQRGTSLTIQCQVDSQVTMMFWYRQQPGQSLTLIATANQGSEATYESGFVIDKFPISRPNLTFSTLTVSNMSPEDSSIYLCSATTRTDTEAFFGQGTRLTVV.

This clone was observed at least ten times. This chain connects TRBV2 to TRBJ1-2; 7 bases align to TRBD1. The CDR3 length is 11 residues. Germline lookup yields CDR1 SNHLY and CDR2 FYNNEI. The V and J ends lost 6 bases and 8 bases, in that order; junction bases with no gene match: 3. CDR3 DNA: TGTGCCAGCAGCAGGGGGGAAGGCTACACCTTC. Protein: CASSRGEGYTF. The variable domain in full, completed from reference TRBV2 and TRBJ1-2, reads EPEVTQTPSHQVTQMGQEVILRCVPISNHLYFYWYRQILGQKVEFLVSFYNNEISEKSEIFDDQFSVERPDGSNFTLKIRSTKLEDSAMYFCASSRGEGYTFGSGTRLTVV.

The V gene is TRBV10-3, the J gene TRBJ2-3; TRBD1 aligns across 9 bases. The V gene end was trimmed by 8 bases and the J gene end by 2 bases; junction bases not matched to a gene: 8. The germline V gene has CDR1 ENHRY and CDR2 SYGVKD. The CDR3 has 15 residues. The CDR3 coding sequence is TGTGCCATCTCACCGGGACAGGGAATCACAGATACGCAGTATTTT. This gives the protein CAISPGQGITDTQYF.

This clone was observed a few times. The J gene is TRBJ1-5, the V gene TRBV4-2; D may be TRBD1 (5 bases). Germline lookup yields CDR1 LGHNA and CDR2 YNFKEQ. This CDR3 contains 15 residues. V was pared by 0 bases and J by 4 bases, with 10 bases between. The CDR3 loop reads CASSQDQRGNQPQHF. The CDR3 bases are TGTGCCAGCAGCCAAGATCAGCGGGGGAATCAGCCCCAGCATTTT.

The V and J genes are TRBV2 and TRBJ2-4; 7 nucleotides agree with TRBD1. The J segment lost 0 bases and the V segment lost 6 bases, leaving 5 bases of the junction unmatched. The CDR3 is 15 amino acids. The germline gives CDR1 SNHLY, CDR2 FYNNEI. CDR3 DNA sequence: TGTGCCAGCAGGCGACAGGGCCTAGCCAAAAACATTCAGTACTTC. It encodes CASRRQGLAKNIQYF.

This rearrangement joins TRBV6-5 to TRBJ2-7; TRBD1 aligns across 7 bases. CDR1 is MNHEY and CDR2 is SVGAGI in the germline V gene. V lost 4 bases and J lost 3; bases outside the gene matches: 6. The CDR3 length is 14 residues. CDR3 in amino acids: CASSLTRGFYEQYF. The CDR3 bases are TGTGCCAGCAGTTTAACCAGGGGGTTCTACGAGCAGTACTTC.

The rearrangement links TRBV5-1 to TRBJ2-7; 7 bases are a match to TRBD1. Trimming at V came to 4 bases and at J to 3 bases, leaving 10 bases not matched to a gene. Germline values: CDR1 SGHRS, CDR2 YFSETQ. The CDR3 is 15 amino acids. The CDR3 region is CASSKTGPPNYEQYV. The CDR3 bases are TGCGCCAGCAGCAAGACAGGGCCCCCGAACTACGAGCAGTACGTC.

This clone has only one observation. The chain joins TRBV6-1 to TRBJ2-6; TRBD2 matches at 7 bases. The germline V gene has CDR1 MNHNS and CDR2 SASEGT. This CDR3 region has 15 residues. Trimming removed 3 bases from V and 4 bases from J; junction bases left unmatched: 3. CDR3 nucleotides: TGTGCCAGCAGTGAGGGAGGGACCGGGGCCAACGTCCTGACTTTC. As protein: CASSEGGTGANVLTF.

The chain couples TRBV7-2 to TRBJ1-5; 9 bases map to TRBD1. This CDR3 spans 16 amino acids. The germline gives CDR1 SGHTA, CDR2 FQGNSA. Trimming removed 1 base from V and 2 bases from J; junction bases left unmatched: 3. CDR3 nucleotides: TGTGCCAGCAGCTTAGGAGGGGACAGGGGCAATCAGCCCCAGCATTTT. Protein product: CASSLGGDRGNQPQHF.

This clone has a single count. The chain uses TRBV2 and TRBJ2-5; 10 bases line up with TRBD1. J gave up 5 bases and V 4 bases, and 4 bases lay outside the gene matches. This CDR3 is 14 amino acids long. Germline loops: CDR1 SNHLY, CDR2 FYNNEI. Written as DNA, the CDR3 is TGTGCCAGCAGTGGGGACAGGGGATCGGAGACCCAGTACTTC. Its translation: CASSGDRGSETQYF.

This rearrangement joins TRBV29-1 to TRBJ2-3; D unclear. With 1 base removed from V and 3 bases from J, the gap between germline ends came to 11 bases. CDR3 size: 14 residues. Germline V gives CDR1 SQVTM, CDR2 ANQGSEA. The chain's CDR3 is CSVEVRGPTDTQYF. CDR3 DNA sequence: TGCAGCGTTGAAGTTCGAGGCCCTACAGATACGCAGTATTTT.

This chain connects TRBV6-5 to TRBJ2-5; D possibly corresponds to TRBD2 (5 bases). Germline V gene data show CDR1 as MNHEY and CDR2 as SVGAGI. The V end was cut by 6 bases, the J end by 5 bases, with 10 bases between. The CDR3 is made up of 12 amino acids. CDR3 DNA sequence: TGTGCCAGCAGCCCTACTAGGGAGACCCAGTACTTC. This translates into CASSPTRETQYF.

This clone was seen just once. The rearrangement uses TRBV5-6 and TRBJ1-5; TRBD1 agrees at 8 bases. Germline V gives CDR1 SGHDT, CDR2 YYEEEE. The CDR3 has 14 residues. The ends lost 3 bases at V and 5 bases at J; junction bases unmatched: 4. The chain's CDR3 is CASSYGTGYQPQHF. The DNA of the CDR3 is TGTGCCAGCAGCTATGGGACAGGATATCAGCCCCAGCATTTT.

The gene calls are TRBV30 and TRBJ1-2; D call uncertain. This CDR3 is 13 amino acids long. The germline V gene has CDR1 GTSNPN and CDR2 SVGIG (reference sequence). V was shortened by 0 bases and J by 0 bases, with 5 bases between the two germline ends. CDR3 in DNA: TGTGCCTGGAGTGTTCAGGCTAACTATGGCTACACCTTC. Amino acids: CAWSVQANYGYTF.

The V and J genes are TRBV4-1 and TRBJ2-2, with unresolved D. The V gene lost 2 bases and the J gene lost 5 bases, with 6 bases spanning the gap. The germline V gene has CDR1 MGHRA and CDR2 YSYEKL. The CDR3 has 13 amino acids. CDR3 DNA sequence: TGCGCCAGCAGCCAAAGGCGGACCGGGGAGCTGTTTTTT. This codes for CASSQRRTGELFF.